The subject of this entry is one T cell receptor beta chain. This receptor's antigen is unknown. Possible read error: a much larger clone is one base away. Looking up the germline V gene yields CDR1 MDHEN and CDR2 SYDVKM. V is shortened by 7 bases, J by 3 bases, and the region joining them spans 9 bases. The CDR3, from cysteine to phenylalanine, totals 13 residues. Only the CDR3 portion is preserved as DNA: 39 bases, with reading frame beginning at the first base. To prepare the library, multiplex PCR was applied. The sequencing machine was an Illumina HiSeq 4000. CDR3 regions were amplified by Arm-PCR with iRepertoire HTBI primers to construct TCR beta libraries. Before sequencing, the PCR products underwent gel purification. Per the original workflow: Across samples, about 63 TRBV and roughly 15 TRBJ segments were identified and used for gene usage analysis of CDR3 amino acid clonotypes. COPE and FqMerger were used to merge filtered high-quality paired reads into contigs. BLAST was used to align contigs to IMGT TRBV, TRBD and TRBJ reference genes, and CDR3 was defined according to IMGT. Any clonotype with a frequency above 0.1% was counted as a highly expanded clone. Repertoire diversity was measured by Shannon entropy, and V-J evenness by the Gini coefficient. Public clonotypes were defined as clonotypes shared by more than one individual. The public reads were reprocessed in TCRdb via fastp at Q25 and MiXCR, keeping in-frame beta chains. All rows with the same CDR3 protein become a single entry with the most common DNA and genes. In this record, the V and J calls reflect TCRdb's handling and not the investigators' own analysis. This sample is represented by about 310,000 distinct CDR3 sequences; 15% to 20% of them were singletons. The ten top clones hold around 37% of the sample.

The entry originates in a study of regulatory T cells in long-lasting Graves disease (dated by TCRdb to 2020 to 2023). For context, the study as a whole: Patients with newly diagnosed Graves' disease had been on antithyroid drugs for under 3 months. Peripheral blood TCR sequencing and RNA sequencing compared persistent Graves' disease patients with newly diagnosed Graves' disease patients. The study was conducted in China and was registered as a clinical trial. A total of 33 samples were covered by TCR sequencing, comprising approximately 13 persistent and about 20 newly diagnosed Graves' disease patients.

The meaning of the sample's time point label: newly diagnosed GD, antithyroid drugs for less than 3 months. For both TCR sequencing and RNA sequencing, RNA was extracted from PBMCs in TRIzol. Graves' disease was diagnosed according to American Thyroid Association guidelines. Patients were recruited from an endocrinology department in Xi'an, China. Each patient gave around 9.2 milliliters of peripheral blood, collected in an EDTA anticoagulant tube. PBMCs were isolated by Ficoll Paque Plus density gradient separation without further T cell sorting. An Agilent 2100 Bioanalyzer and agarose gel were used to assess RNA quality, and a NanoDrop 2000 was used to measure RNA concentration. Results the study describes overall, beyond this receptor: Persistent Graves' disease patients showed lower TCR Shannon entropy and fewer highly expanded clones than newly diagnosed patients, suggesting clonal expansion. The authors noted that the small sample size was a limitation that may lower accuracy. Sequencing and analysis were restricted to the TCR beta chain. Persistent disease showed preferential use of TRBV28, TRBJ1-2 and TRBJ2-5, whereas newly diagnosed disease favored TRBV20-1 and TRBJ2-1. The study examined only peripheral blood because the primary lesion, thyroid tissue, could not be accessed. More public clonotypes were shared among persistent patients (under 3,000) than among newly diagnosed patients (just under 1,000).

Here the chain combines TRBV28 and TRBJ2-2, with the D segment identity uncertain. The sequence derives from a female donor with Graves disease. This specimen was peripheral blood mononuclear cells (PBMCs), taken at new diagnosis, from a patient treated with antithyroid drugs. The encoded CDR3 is CASIRVYTGELFF. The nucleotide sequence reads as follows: TGTGCCAGCATAAGGGTATACACCGGGGAGCTGTTTTTT.